Sequencing of this T cell receptor (beta chain) was carried out in a study of blood T cells in healthy people across ages. Sample-barcoded 5' priming and a J-beta primer mix drove a second PCR of about 6 to 12 cycles. TCRdb itself ran the 5' RACE reads through MiXCR, one entry per CDR3 protein. Here the sample spans just under 750,000 distinct CDR3 sequences, 20% to 25% being singletons. This clonotype turned up a few times. Its antigen is unidentified. The CDR3 spans 15 residues. The V segment lost 6 bases and the J segment 2 bases; nucleotides outside the gene matches: 7. Per germline, CDR1 MNHEY and CDR2 SVGAGI. Study-wide points: Unsorted PBMCs blocked a conclusive comparison of naive and antigen-experienced cells.

Sequencing was carried out using blood. The genes are TRBV6-5 and TRBJ1-2; TRBD1 matches 9 bases. This receptor was identified in a man aged 65-85 years in good health. CDR3: CASSDRGTGNYGYTF. Here the CDR3 DNA reads TGTGCCAGCAGCGACCGTGGGACAGGGAACTATGGCTACACCTTC.